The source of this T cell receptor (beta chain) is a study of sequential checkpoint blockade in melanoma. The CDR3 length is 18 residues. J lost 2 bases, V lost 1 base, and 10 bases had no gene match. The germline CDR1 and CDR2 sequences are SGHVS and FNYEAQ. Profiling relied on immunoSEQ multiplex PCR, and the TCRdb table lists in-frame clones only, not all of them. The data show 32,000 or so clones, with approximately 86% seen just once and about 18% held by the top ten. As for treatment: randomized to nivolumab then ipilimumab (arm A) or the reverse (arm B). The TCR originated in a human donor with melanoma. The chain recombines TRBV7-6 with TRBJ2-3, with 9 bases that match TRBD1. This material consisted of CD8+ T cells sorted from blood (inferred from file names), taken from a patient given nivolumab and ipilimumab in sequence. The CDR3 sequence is CASSLDPRTGADTDTQYF. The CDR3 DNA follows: TGTGCCAGCAGCTTAGACCCCAGGACAGGGGCCGACACAGATACGCAGTATTTT. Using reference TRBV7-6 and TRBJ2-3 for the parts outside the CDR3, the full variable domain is GAGVSQSPRYKVTKRGQDVALRCDPISGHVSLYWYRQALGQGPEFLTYFNYEAQQDKSGLPNDRFSAERPEGSISTLTIQRTEQRDSAMYRCASSLDPRTGADTDTQYFGPGTRLTVL.